This T cell receptor beta chain was retrieved from a study of blood T cell repertoires in COVID-19. The data were produced by immunoSEQ multiplex PCR, yet TCRdb's version contains in-frame clones alone and is incomplete. The sample has 200,000 to 250,000 clones; approximately 84% are singletons. The CDR3 is 14 residues long. Germline V gene lookup returns CDR1 ENHRY and CDR2 SYGVKD. Trimming took 10 bases from V and 8 from J; bases not matched to a gene: 9. Residents of over 20 US areas, aged roughly 18 to 90 years, made up the participants. Donors were grouped by their self-reported clinical history. Two consecutive negative NP/OP PCR tests, clearance, or resolved symptoms defined Cohort 3 recovery.

The sample taken for sequencing was PBMCs or T cells enriched from blood (not recorded which). The V and J genes are TRBV10-3 and TRBJ1-4; 11 nucleotides line up with TRBD1. The TCR comes from a man aged 55-75 years who had recovered from COVID-19. The CDR3 nucleotides read TGTGCCAGTGAGTCGGGACAGGGGGACGAAAAACTGTTTTTT. Translated, it gives CASESGQGDEKLFF.